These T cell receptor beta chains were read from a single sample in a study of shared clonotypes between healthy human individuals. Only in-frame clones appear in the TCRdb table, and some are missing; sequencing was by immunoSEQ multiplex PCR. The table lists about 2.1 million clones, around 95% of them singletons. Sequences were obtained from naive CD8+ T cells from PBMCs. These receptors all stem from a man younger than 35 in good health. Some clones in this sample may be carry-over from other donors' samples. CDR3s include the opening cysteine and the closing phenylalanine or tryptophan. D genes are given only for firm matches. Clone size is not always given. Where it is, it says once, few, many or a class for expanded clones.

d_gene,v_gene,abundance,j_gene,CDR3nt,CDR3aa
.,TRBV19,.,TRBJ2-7,TGTGCCAGTAGTATAGGGGCAGGGGATATCTACGAGCAGTACTTC,CASSIGAGDIYEQYF
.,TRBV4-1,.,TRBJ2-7,TGCGCCAGCAGCCAGTGGGACACCGCCTACGAGCAGTACTTC,CASSQWDTAYEQYF
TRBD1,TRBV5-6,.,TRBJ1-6,TGTGCCAGCAGCACTGCCGGGACAGGCAATTCACCCCTCCACTTT,CASSTAGTGNSPLHF
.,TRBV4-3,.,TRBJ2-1,TGCGCCAGCAGCCACGCGACTAGTTTTGGTGAGCAGTTCTTC,CASSHATSFGEQFF
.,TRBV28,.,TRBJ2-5,TGTGCCAGCAGTCCCGGCGGCCAAGAGACCCAGTACTTC,CASSPGGQETQYF
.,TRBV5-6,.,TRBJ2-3,TGTGCCAGCAGCTTGGCAGGGGCCCCTAGCACAGATACGCAGTATTTT,CASSLAGAPSTDTQYF
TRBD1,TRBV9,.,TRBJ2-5,TGTGCCAGCAGCGGAGCCGGGACAGGGGTACCAGAGACCCAGTACTTC,CASSGAGTGVPETQYF
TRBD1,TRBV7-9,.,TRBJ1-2,TGTGCCAGCAGCTTAGTGATTCCGGCAGGGGGCGTCTATGGCTACACCTTC,CASSLVIPAGGVYGYTF
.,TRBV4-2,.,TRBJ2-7,TGTGCCAGCAGCCAAGTTGGCAGGGTCGTAGAGCAGTACTTC,CASSQVGRVVEQYF
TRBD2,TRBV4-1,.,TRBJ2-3,TGCGCCAGCAGCCCACCGGGACTAGCGAGCACAGATACGCAGTATTTT,CASSPPGLASTDTQYF
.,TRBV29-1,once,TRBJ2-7,TGCAGCGTTGTGTTTCTAAGGGGGGAGCAGTACTTC,CSVVFLRGEQYF
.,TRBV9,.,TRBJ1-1,TGTGCCAGCAGCTTTCGCCCGGACGCAGGGTATGAAGCTTTCTTT,CASSFRPDAGYEAFF
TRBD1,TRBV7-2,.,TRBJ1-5,TGTGCCAGCAGCTTAACAGGGGGCGATGAGTGGCCCCAGCATTTT,CASSLTGGDEWPQHF
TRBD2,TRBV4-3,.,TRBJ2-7,TGCGCCAGCAGCCAAGTGGTCGGGGGGGGATTCAACGAGCAGTACTTC,CASSQVVGGGFNEQYF
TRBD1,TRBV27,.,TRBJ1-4,TGTGCCAGCAGCCCGGACAGGGGGTTCCTTTATGGTAATGAAAAACTGTTTTTT,CASSPDRGFLYGNEKLFF
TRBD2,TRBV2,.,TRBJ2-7,TGTGCCAGCAGTGACGTGGCTAGCGGATCCTACGAGCAGTACTTC,CASSDVASGSYEQYF
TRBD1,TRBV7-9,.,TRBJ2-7,TGTGCCAGCAGGGCGCTGACAGGGGAGAACGAGCAGTACTTC,CASRALTGENEQYF
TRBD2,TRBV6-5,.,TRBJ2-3,TGTGCCAGCACTAGCGGGAGTGGTGAAGATACGCAGTATTTT,CASTSGSGEDTQYF
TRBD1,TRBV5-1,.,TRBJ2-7,TGCGCCAGCAGCTTGGCTTCCGGGACAGACTACTACGAGCAGTACTTC,CASSLASGTDYYEQYF
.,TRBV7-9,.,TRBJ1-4,TGTGCCCTTCGGGGCGGCCATGAAAAACTGTTTTTT,CALRGGHEKLFF
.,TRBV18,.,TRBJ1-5,TGTGCCAGCTCACCGGGGGGCGAAAGAAATCAGCCCCAGCATTTT,CASSPGGERNQPQHF
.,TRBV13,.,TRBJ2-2,TGTGCCAGCAGCTTAGGAATGGGTGATTGGAGGGTCACCGGGGAGCTGTTTTTT,CASSLGMGDWRVTGELFF
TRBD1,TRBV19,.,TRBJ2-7,TGTGCCAGTAGTCACAACAGGGGCTACGAGCAGTACTTC,CASSHNRGYEQYF
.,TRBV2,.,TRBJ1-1,TGTGCCAGCAGCCCTGGCAAAGCTTTCTTT,CASSPGKAFF
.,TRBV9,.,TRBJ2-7,TGTGCCAGCAGCCCTATGCCCCACTACGAGCAGTACTTC,CASSPMPHYEQYF
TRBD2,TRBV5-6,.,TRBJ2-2,TGTGCCAGCAGCTTGACTTGGCGGGAGAGAGCCGGGGAGCTGTTTTTT,CASSLTWRERAGELFF
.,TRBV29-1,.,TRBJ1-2,TGCAGCGTTGATTCTGTGGTCAGGGGAAACTATGGCTACACCTTC,CSVDSVVRGNYGYTF
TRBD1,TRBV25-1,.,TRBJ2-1,TGTGCCAGCAGTGACTGGACAGGCGAAACCTACAATGAGCAGTTCTTC,CASSDWTGETYNEQFF
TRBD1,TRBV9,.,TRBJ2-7,TGTGCCAGCAGCGTCAGACAGGGGGCCTCCTACGAGCAGTACTTC,CASSVRQGASYEQYF
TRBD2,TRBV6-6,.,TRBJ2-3,TGTGCCAGCAGTCAACTAGCGGGAGTCCCGCAGTATTTT,CASSQLAGVPQYF
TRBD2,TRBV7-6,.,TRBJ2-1,TGTGCCAGCAGCTTTTTACTAGCGGGCATTTCCTACAATGAGCAGTTCTTC,CASSFLLAGISYNEQFF
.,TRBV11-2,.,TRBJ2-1,TGTGCCAGCAGGTCACCTTGGGGCATGCCACCCCCCACTGAGCAGTTCTTC,CASRSPWGMPPPTEQFF
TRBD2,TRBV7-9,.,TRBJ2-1,TGTGCCAGCAGCTTGGGACTAGCGGTGAACAATGAGCAGTTCTTC,CASSLGLAVNNEQFF
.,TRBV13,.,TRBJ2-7,TGTGCCAGCAGCCCTTGGGGTAACGAGCAGTACTTC,CASSPWGNEQYF
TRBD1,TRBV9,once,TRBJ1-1,TGTGCCAGCAGCCCCCCGGACAGGAGGAACACTGAAGCTTTCTTT,CASSPPDRRNTEAFF
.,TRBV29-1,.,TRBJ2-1,TGCAGCGTTGACCTCCCCCATGAGCAGTTCTTC,CSVDLPHEQFF
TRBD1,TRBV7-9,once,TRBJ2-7,TGTGCCAGCAGCTTGATCCGGACAGGGGTCGGGTACGAGCAGTACTTC,CASSLIRTGVGYEQYF
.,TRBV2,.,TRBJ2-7,TGTGCCAGCGGACTTAACTACGAGCAGTACTTC,CASGLNYEQYF
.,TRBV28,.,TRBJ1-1,TGTGCCAGCAGTTTATATCTAGGTGCGAACACTGAAGCTTTCTTT,CASSLYLGANTEAFF
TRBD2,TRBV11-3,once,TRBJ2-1,TGTGCCAGCAGCTTAGGAACTAGCGCCAATGAGCAGTTCTTC,CASSLGTSANEQFF
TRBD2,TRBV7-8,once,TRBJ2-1,TGTGCCAGCAGCCGCAGATCTAGCGGGATCTACAATGAGCAGTTCTTC,CASSRRSSGIYNEQFF
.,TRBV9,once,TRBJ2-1,TGTGCCAGCAGCCCCCCAAGTGATGAGCAGTTCTTC,CASSPPSDEQFF
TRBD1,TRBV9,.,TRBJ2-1,TGTGCCAGCAGCGAAGGGACAGGGCCTGAGCAGTTCTTC,CASSEGTGPEQFF
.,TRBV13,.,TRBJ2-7,TGTGCCAGCAGCCCGCCCGGGACCCCCTACGAGCAGTACTTC,CASSPPGTPYEQYF
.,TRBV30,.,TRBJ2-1,TGTGCCTGGAGTGTGGACAGCTACAATGAGCAGTTCTTC,CAWSVDSYNEQFF
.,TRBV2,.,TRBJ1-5,TGTGCCAGCACGATGGGGCAGCCCCAGCATTTT,CASTMGQPQHF
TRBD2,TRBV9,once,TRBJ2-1,TGTGCCAGCAGCGTAGCACAGGGACTAGGGAATGAGCAGTTCTTC,CASSVAQGLGNEQFF
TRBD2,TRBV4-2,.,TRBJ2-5,TGTGCCAGCAGCCAAGGGGTGGCGGGAGGTACCCAAGAGACCCAGTACTTC,CASSQGVAGGTQETQYF
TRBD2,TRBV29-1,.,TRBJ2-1,TGCAGCGTCGATACCGGGACTAGCGGAGGCCCCTACAATGAGCAGTTCTTC,CSVDTGTSGGPYNEQFF
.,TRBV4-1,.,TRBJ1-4,TGCGCCAGCAGCCAAGAACGGATGGAACTGGTTGCAACTAATGAAAAACTGTTTTTT,CASSQERMELVATNEKLFF
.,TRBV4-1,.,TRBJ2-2,TGCGCCAGCAGCCAAGAGGGGTGGGCCCACGGGGAGCTGTTTTTT,CASSQEGWAHGELFF
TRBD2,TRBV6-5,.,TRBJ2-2,TGTGCCAGCAGTTTTGGACTAGCTGGGAAATGGGAGCTGTTTTTT,CASSFGLAGKWELFF